The 21 T cell receptor beta chains reported below all come from one sample, sequenced in a study of blood T cell repertoires in COVID-19. Sequenced by immunoSEQ multiplex PCR; TCRdb stores in-frame clones only, minus some. This table has roughly 250,000 clones, 80% to 90% appearing once. The sequencing sample was made of PBMCs or T cells enriched from blood (not recorded which). These receptors were collected from a woman younger than 45 with acute COVID-19.

The gene calls are TRBV4-3 and TRBJ1-2; TRBD1 matches at 7 bases. After removal of 1 base from V and 10 bases from J, the junction contained 6 bases not matched to a gene. The CDR3 sequence is 13 residues long. Germline loops: CDR1 LGHNA, CDR2 YSLEER. The CDR3 bases are TGCGCCAGCAGCCAAGGTCGACAGGGTGACTACACCTTC. Translated, it gives CASSQGRQGDYTF.

This chain uses TRBV4-1 with TRBJ2-3; 9 bases line up with TRBD2. With V trimmed by 1 base and J by 1 base, 0 bases remained unmatched. Germline V lookup: CDR1 MGHRA, CDR2 YSYEKL. The CDR3 is 15 amino acids. CDR3 in DNA: TGCGCCAGCAGCCAAGCTAGCGGGGGCACAGATACGCAGTATTTT. Encoded protein: CASSQASGGTDTQYF.

The chain combines TRBV3-1 (or the pseudogene TRBV3-2) with TRBJ2-5, with D unresolved. The CDR3 sequence is 13 residues long. CDR1 and CDR2 (germline): LGHDT, YNNKEL (reference sequence). The ends were cut back, 7 bases at V and 5 bases at J, with 14 bases in the middle. The CDR3: CASNGFQWETQYF. CDR3 coding DNA: TGTGCCAGCAACGGGTTTCAGTGGGAGACCCAGTACTTC.

The chain uses TRBV9 and TRBJ2-2; 7 bases map to TRBD1. The CDR3 runs 15 residues. CDR1 and CDR2 (germline): SGDLS, YYNGEE. The J segment lost 4 bases and the V segment lost 4 bases, leaving 7 bases of the junction unmatched. In DNA form, the CDR3 reads TGTGCCAGCAGCCCCGGGACAGCGTTCACCGGGGAGCTGTTTTTT. This sequence encodes CASSPGTAFTGELFF.

The chain is built from TRBV15 and TRBJ1-5; D not resolved. The V and J ends lost 3 bases and 7 bases respectively, with 13 bases between them. Germline V CDR1 and CDR2: LNHNV, YYDKDF (reference sequence). CDR3 size: 14 residues. The CDR3 loop reads CATSSAGSQQPQHF. As DNA, the CDR3 is TGTGCCACCAGCAGCGCCGGCTCACAGCAGCCCCAGCATTTT. The full variable domain, rest sourced from reference TRBV15 and TRBJ1-5, is DAMVIQNPRYQVTQFGKPVTLSCSQTLNHNVMYWYQQKSSQAPKLLFHYYDKDFNNEADTPDNFQSRRPNTSFCFLDIRSPGLGDTAMYLCATSSAGSQQPQHFGDGTRLSIL.

This clone was observed a handful of times. This chain connects TRBV5-1 to TRBJ1-2; D might be TRBD1 (5 bases). V lost 4 bases and J 0 bases, leaving 16 bases between the germline ends. In germline, CDR1 is SGHRS, CDR2 YFSETQ. This CDR3 is built from 16 residues. The CDR3 sequence: CASSPSVPGPNYGYTF. The CDR3 nucleotides are TGCGCCAGCAGCCCCTCGGTTCCAGGGCCTAACTATGGCTACACCTTC.

V is TRBV18 and J is TRBJ2-2, with 8 bases identical to TRBD1. The CDR3 consists of 15 residues. The junction had 8 bases not matched to a gene; V was cut back by 8 bases and J by 3 bases. CDR1 is KGHSH, CDR2 LQKENI, per germline. CDR3 in DNA: TGTGCCAGCACCTCCGCAGGGGGCGACACCGGGGAGCTGTTTTTT. This encodes CASTSAGGDTGELFF.

The gene calls are TRBV4-3 and TRBJ2-1, with 10 bases lining up with TRBD1. Losses at the gene ends were 4 bases for V and 9 bases for J; bases not matched to a gene: 6. CDR1 and CDR2 from the germline V gene are LGHNA and YSLEER. The CDR3 covers 14 residues. CDR3 sequence: CASSRDRGLREQFF. In nucleotides, the CDR3 is TGCGCCAGCAGCCGGGACAGGGGATTACGTGAGCAGTTCTTC.

The chain employs TRBV4-3 and TRBJ2-7; a weak D match, TRBD2 (6 bases). Germline CDR1 is LGHNA and CDR2 is YSLEER. The CDR3 spans 15 residues. V was pared by 3 bases and J by 0 bases, with 12 bases between. CDR3 region: CASSQGRGSSYEQYF. CDR3 nucleotides: TGCGCCAGCAGCCAGGGTCGGGGGAGCTCCTACGAGCAGTACTTC.

The chain is built from TRBV5-4 and TRBJ2-1; 9 bases are a match to TRBD1. The CDR3 spans 14 residues. The germline V gene encodes CDR1 SGHNT and CDR2 YYREEE (reference sequence). The J segment lost 5 bases and the V segment lost 3 bases, leaving 3 bases of the junction unmatched. The CDR3 DNA reads TGTGCCAGCAGCTCGGGGACAGGGCACAATGAGCAGTTCTTC. This translates into CASSSGTGHNEQFF.

The V and J genes are TRBV6-6 and TRBJ1-6; no clear D. CDR3 length: 14 residues. Deletions cut 0 bases from V and 9 bases from J, with 9 bases between. Germline CDR1 and CDR2: MNHNY and SVGAGI (reference sequence). The CDR3 coding sequence is TGTGCCAGCAGTTACTCACAATCTCCTTCACCCCTCCACTTT. Protein product: CASSYSQSPSPLHF.

The chain carries TRBV30 and TRBJ2-5; perhaps TRBD2 as D (5 bases). Between the trimmed V and J ends, which lost 3 bases and 4 bases, there was a span of 15 bases. Germline CDR1 is GTSNPN and CDR2 is SVGIG (reference sequence). The CDR3 covers 14 residues. The CDR3: CAWSEGSLRETQYF. CDR3 DNA sequence: TGTGCCTGGAGCGAGGGTTCACTAAGAGAGACCCAGTACTTC.

V is TRBV9 and J is TRBJ2-5, with 8 nucleotides matching TRBD2. The CDR3 loop spans 15 amino acids. Losses at the gene ends were 4 bases for V and 4 bases for J; bases not matched to a gene: 9. CDR1 is SGDLS and CDR2 is YYNGEE in the germline V gene. The CDR3 DNA reads as TGTGCCAGCAGCCCCCGGGGGGGACTAGGAGAGACCCAGTACTTC. It is translated as CASSPRGGLGETQYF.

This clone was found once. This sequence joins TRBV5-1 and TRBJ2-1; D possibly corresponds to TRBD1 (5 bases). The V end lost 4 bases, the J end lost 5 bases, and 16 bases lay between the germline ends. The germline V gene encodes CDR1 SGHRS and CDR2 YFSETQ. This CDR3 has 15 amino acids. The CDR3 bases are TGCGCCAGCAGCGAGGCAGGGCAGTGGAACAATGAGCAGTTCTTC. Protein: CASSEAGQWNNEQFF.

The V and J genes are TRBV18 and TRBJ1-5; the D gene is possibly TRBD1 (5 bases). This CDR3 comprises 14 residues. Germline-derived CDR1 and CDR2 are KGHSH and LQKENI. The germline V and J ends were trimmed by 8 bases and 4 bases, with 15 bases remaining between them. The CDR3 DNA is TGTGCCAGCCGGAAGGGGTACCAGAATCAGCCCCAGCATTTT. Protein sequence: CASRKGYQNQPQHF.

The chain joins TRBV3-1 (or the pseudogene TRBV3-2) to TRBJ2-1; 9 bases map to TRBD2. Germline assignment: CDR1 LGHDT and CDR2 YNNKEL (reference sequence). With V trimmed by 4 bases and J by 3 bases, 7 bases remained unmatched. The CDR3 sequence is 16 residues long. CDR3 in amino acids: CASSRGGGAGYNEQFF. The CDR3 nucleotides read TGTGCCAGCAGCCGAGGCGGGGGGGCCGGCTACAATGAGCAGTTCTTC.

The chain joins TRBV27 to TRBJ2-7; the match to TRBD1 covers 7 bases. Germline V gene lookup returns CDR1 MNHEY and CDR2 SMNVEV (reference sequence). The CDR3 is made up of 15 amino acids. V trimming: 3 bases; J trimming: 7 bases; junction bases outside the gene matches: 12. In DNA form, the CDR3 reads TGTGCCAGCAGTTTTACCGGGACAGCGCTTTCTGAGCAGTACTTC. This gives the protein CASSFTGTALSEQYF.

This chain links TRBV5-1 with TRBJ1-1; TRBD1 is a possible D gene (6 bases). CDR1 and CDR2 from the germline V gene are SGHRS and YFSETQ. V was cut by 4 bases and J by 4 bases, with 20 bases left in between. This CDR3 has 16 amino acids. The CDR3 loop reads CASSRTGNRGGTEAFF. CDR3 bases: TGCGCCAGCAGCCGCACAGGGAATAGGGGCGGCACTGAAGCTTTCTTT.

The chain recombines TRBV12-5 with TRBJ1-5; 7 nucleotides align to TRBD1. CDR1 and CDR2 from the germline V gene are LGHNT and FRNRAP. The CDR3 has 15 amino acids. Losses at the gene ends were 5 bases for V and 0 bases for J; bases not matched to a gene: 4. The CDR3 region is CASGPGGLSNQPQHF. The CDR3, as DNA: TGTGCTAGTGGTCCAGGGGGGCTTAGCAATCAGCCCCAGCATTTT.

This sequence joins TRBV3-1 (or the pseudogene TRBV3-2) and TRBJ1-4; 8 bases line up with TRBD1. The junction had 1 base not matched to a gene; V was cut back by 4 bases and J by 12 bases. The germline V gene has CDR1 LGHDT and CDR2 YNNKEL (reference sequence). CDR3 size: 11 residues. The CDR3 nucleotides read TGTGCCAGCAGCCTGACAGGGGAACTGTTTTTT. Translating it yields CASSLTGELFF.

This rearrangement joins TRBV18 to TRBJ1-5; no clear D gene. The CDR3 has 14 residues. Germline V gene sequence: CDR1 KGHSH, CDR2 LQKENI. The V end was cut by 3 bases, the J end by 1 base, with 7 bases between. The CDR3 region is CASSPGASNQPQHF. CDR3 bases: TGTGCCAGCTCACCGGGAGCCAGCAATCAGCCCCAGCATTTT.